Each of the 2 T cell receptor beta chains below was sequenced from the same sample in a study of response to subunit inactivated influenza vaccine. TCRdb reprocessed the RT-PCR reads with MiXCR, giving one entry per CDR3 protein. The table shows 800,000 or so distinct CDR3 sequences, with roughly 20% occurring only once. Sequencing was performed on PBMCs from blood, taken roughly 5 days after vaccination. Every receptor here comes from a man aged 50 or older who received an inactivated influenza vaccine.

The V gene is TRBV20-1, the J gene TRBJ2-3, with 9 bases lining up with TRBD1. Germline-derived CDR1 and CDR2 are DFQATT and SNEGSKA (reference sequence). The CDR3 has 14 amino acids. Trimming removed 0 bases from V and 5 bases from J; junction bases left unmatched: 3. CDR3 sequence: CSARDLTGGDTQYF. Written as DNA, the CDR3 is TGCAGTGCTAGAGATCTGACAGGGGGAGATACGCAGTATTTT.

The table lists this clonotype with many counts. The rearrangement joins TRBV3-1 to TRBJ2-7; a weak D match, TRBD1 (7 bases). V dropped 1 base and J dropped 6 bases, with 10 bases sitting between them. There are 13 residues in the CDR3. Germline-derived CDR1 and CDR2 are LGHDT and YNNKEL (reference sequence). In DNA form, the CDR3 reads TGTGCCAGCAGCCAAGGACAGGGAGGCGAGCAGTACTTC. It codes for CASSQGQGGEQYF.